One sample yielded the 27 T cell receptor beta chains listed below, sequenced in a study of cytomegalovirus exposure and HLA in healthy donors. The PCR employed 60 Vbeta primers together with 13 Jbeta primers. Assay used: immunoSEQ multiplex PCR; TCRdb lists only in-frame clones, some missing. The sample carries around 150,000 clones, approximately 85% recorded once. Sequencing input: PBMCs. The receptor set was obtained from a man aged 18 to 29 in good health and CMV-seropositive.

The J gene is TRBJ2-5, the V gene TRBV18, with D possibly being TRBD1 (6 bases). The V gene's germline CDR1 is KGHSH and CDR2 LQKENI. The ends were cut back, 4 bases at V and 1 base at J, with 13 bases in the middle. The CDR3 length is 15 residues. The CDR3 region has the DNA TGTGCCAGCTCACTACCAACAGGGTTCCAAGAGACCCAGTACTTC. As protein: CASSLPTGFQETQYF.

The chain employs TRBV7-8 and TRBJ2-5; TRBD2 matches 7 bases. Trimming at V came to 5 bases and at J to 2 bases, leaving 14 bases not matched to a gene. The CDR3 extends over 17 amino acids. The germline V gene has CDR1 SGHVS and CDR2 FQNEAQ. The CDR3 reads CASSGQAGLDWQETQYF. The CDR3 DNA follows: TGTGCCAGCAGCGGCCAGGCCGGACTAGATTGGCAAGAGACCCAGTACTTC.

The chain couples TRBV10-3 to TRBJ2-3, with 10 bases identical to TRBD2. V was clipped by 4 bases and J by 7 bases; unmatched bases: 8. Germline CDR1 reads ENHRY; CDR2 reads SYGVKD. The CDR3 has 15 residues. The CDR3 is CAISVSGGASNTQYF. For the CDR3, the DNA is TGTGCCATCAGTGTGAGCGGGGGGGCCAGTAATACGCAGTATTTT.

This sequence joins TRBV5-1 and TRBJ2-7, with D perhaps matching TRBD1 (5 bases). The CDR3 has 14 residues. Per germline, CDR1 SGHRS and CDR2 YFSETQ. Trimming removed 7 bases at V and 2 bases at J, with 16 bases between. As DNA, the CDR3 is TGCGCCAGCCACGCCCCGGACAAGACCTACGAGCAGTACTTC. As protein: CASHAPDKTYEQYF.

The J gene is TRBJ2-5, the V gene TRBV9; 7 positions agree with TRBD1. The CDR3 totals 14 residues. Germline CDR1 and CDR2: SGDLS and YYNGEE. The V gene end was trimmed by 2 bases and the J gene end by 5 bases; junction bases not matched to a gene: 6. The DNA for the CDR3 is TGTGCCAGCAGCGTTAAGGGGGCTAGGGAGACCCAGTACTTC. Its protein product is CASSVKGARETQYF.

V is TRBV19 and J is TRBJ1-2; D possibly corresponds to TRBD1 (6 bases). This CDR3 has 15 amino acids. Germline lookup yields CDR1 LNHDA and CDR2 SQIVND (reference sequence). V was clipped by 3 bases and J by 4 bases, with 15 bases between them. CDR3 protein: CASSMVQGRSYGYTF. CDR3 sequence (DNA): TGTGCCAGTAGTATGGTACAGGGACGAAGCTATGGCTACACCTTC.

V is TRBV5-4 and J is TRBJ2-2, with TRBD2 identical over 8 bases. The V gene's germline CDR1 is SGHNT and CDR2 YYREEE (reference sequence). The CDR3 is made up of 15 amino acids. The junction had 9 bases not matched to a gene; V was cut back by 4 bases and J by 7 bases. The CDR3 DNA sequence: TGTGCCAGCAGCCCGGGGGGGCAGAAGAGCGGGGAGCTGTTTTTT. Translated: CASSPGGQKSGELFF.

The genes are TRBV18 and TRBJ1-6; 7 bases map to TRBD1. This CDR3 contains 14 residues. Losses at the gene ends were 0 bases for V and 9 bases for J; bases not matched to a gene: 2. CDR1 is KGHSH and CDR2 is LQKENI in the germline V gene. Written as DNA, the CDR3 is TGTGCCAGCTCACCACCCACAGGGGCTTCACCCCTCCACTTT. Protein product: CASSPPTGASPLHF.

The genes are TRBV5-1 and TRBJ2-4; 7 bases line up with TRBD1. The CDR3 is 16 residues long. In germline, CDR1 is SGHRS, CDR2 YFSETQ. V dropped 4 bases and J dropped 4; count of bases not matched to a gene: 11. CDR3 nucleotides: TGCGCCAGCAGCCAGACAAGAGGGACAGAGAAAAACATTCAGTACTTC. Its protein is CASSQTRGTEKNIQYF.

The DNA of the CDR3 is TGTGCCTGGAGTACCTACAGGGACCCCTATGGCTACACCTTC. As protein: CAWSTYRDPYGYTF. The V gene is TRBV30, the J gene TRBJ1-2, with a possible D match to TRBD1 (6 bases). The CDR3 runs to 14 residues. CDR1 GTSNPN and CDR2 SVGIG come from the germline V gene (reference sequence). Between the trimmed V and J ends, which lost 2 bases and 4 bases, there was a span of 14 bases.

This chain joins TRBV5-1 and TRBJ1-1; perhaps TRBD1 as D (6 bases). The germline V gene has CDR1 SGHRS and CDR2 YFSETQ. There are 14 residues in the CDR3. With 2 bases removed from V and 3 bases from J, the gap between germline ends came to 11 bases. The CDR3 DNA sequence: TGCGCCAGCAGCTTCTCGGACAGCTACACTGAAGCTTTCTTT. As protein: CASSFSDSYTEAFF.

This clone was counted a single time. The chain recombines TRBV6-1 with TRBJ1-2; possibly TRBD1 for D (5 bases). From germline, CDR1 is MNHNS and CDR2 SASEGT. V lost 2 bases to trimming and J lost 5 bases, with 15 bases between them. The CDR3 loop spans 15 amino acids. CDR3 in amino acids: CASSERGPPGYGYTF. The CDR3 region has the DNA TGTGCCAGCAGTGAAAGGGGCCCCCCCGGGTATGGCTACACCTTC.

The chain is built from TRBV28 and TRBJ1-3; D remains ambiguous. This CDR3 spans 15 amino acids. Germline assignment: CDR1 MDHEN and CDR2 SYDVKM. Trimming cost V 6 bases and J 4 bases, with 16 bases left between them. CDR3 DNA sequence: TGTGCCAGCAGCCGAGGGAGGAAGGCAGGAAACACCATATATTTT. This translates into CASSRGRKAGNTIYF.

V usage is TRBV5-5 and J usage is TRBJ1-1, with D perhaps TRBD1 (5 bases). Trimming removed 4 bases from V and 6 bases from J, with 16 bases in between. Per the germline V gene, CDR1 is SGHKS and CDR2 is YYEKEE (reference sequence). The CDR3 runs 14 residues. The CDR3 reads CASSPTRQSAEAFF. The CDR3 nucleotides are TGTGCCAGCAGCCCGACCAGACAGTCCGCTGAAGCTTTCTTT.

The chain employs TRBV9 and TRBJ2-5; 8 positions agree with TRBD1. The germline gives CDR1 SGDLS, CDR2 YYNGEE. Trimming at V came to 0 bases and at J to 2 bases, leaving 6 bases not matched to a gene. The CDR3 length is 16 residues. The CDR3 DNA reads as TGTGCCAGCAGCGTAGGCGGCAGGGGGCCACAAGAGACCCAGTACTTC. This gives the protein CASSVGGRGPQETQYF.

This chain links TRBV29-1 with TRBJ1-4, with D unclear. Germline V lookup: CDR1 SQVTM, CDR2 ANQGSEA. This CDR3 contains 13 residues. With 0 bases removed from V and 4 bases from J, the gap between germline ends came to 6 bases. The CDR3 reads CSVEDGGNEKLFF. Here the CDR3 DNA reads TGCAGCGTTGAAGACGGTGGTAATGAAAAACTGTTTTTT.

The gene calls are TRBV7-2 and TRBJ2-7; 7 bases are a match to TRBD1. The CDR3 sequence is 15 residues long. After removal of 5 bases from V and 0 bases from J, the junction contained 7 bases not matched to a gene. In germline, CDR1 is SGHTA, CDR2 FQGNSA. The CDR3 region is CASSADRSSSYEQYF. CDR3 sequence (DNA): TGTGCCAGCAGCGCGGACAGGTCAAGCTCCTACGAGCAGTACTTC.

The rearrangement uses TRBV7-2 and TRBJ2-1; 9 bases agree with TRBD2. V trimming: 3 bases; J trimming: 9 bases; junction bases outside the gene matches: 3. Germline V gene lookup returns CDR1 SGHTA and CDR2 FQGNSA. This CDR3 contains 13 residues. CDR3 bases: TGTGCCAGCAGCTTGTTAGCGGGGGTTGAGCAGTTCTTC. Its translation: CASSLLAGVEQFF.

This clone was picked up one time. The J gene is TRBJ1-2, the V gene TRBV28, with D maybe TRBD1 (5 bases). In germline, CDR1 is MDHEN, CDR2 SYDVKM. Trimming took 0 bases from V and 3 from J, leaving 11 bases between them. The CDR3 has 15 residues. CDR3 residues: CASSLWVGGDYGYTF. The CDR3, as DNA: TGTGCCAGCAGTTTATGGGTAGGAGGGGACTATGGCTACACCTTC.

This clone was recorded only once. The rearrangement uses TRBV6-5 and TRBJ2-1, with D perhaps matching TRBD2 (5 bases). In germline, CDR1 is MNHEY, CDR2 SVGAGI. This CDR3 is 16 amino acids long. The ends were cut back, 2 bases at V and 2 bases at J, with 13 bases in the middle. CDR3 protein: CASSYEASNTYNEQFF. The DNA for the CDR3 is TGTGCCAGCAGTTACGAGGCTAGCAATACCTACAATGAGCAGTTCTTC.

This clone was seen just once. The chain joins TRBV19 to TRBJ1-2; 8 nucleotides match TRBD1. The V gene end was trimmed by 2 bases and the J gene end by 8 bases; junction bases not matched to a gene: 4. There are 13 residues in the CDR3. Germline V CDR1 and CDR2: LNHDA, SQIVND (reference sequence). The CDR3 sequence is CASSIQGAGGYTF. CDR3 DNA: TGTGCCAGTAGTATACAGGGGGCGGGCGGCTACACCTTC.

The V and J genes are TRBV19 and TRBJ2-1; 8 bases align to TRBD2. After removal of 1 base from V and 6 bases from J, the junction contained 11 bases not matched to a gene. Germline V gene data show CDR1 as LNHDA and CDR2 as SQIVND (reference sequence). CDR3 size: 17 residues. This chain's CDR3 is CASSIARGSGAFNEQFF. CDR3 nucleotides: TGTGCCAGTAGTATAGCCCGGGGTAGCGGGGCCTTCAATGAGCAGTTCTTC.

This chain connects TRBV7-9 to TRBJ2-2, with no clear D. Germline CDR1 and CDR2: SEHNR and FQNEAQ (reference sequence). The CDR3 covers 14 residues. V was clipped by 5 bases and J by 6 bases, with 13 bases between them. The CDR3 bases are TGTGCCAGCAGCCCACGCCACAGTCCCGGGGAGCTGTTTTTT. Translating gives CASSPRHSPGELFF.

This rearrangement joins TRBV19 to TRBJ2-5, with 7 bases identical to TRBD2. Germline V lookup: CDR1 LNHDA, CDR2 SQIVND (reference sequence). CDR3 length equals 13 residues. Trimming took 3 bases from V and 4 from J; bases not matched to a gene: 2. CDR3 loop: CASSMQRGETQYF. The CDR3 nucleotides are TGTGCCAGTAGTATGCAGCGGGGAGAGACCCAGTACTTC.

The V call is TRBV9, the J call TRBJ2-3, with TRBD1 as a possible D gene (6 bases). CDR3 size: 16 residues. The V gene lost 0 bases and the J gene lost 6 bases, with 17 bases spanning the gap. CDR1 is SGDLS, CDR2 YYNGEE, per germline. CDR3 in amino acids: CASSVGNRPQGDTQYF. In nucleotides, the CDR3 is TGTGCCAGCAGCGTAGGCAACAGGCCCCAGGGGGATACGCAGTATTTT.

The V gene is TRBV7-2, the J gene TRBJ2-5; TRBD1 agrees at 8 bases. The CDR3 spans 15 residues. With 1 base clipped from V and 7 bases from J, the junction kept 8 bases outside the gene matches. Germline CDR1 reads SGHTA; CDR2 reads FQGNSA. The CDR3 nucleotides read TGTGCCAGCAGCTTAGTTGTACAGGGGGTGGGGACCCAGTACTTC. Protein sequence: CASSLVVQGVGTQYF. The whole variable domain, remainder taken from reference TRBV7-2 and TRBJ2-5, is GAGVSQSPSNKVTEKGKDVELRCDPISGHTALYWYRQSLGQGLEFLIYFQGNSAPDKSGLPSDRFSAERTGGSVSTLTIQRTQQEDSAVYLCASSLVVQGVGTQYFGPGTRLLVL.

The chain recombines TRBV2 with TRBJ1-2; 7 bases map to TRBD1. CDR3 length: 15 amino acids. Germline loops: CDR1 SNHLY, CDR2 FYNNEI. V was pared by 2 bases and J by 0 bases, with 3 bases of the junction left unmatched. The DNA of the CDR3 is TGTGCCAGCAGTGAAAGAGGGGGCACTAACTATGGCTACACCTTC. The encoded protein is CASSERGGTNYGYTF.